Listed here is a single TCR beta chain. The source of the sample is a study of blood T cells in healthy people across ages. For the study at large: About one barcoded beta molecule was captured per two T cells (by template switching).

Germline CDR1 is LGHNA and CDR2 is YSLEER. The CDR3 sequence is 16 residues long. Trimming left V 0 bases short and J 5 bases short, with 14 bases between. Using a J-beta primer mix together with a sample-barcoded 5' primer, a second PCR was run for roughly 6 to 11 cycles. The authors tagged each cDNA molecule using a template-switch adaptor with 12 random nucleotides. Using its own MiXCR run on the 5' RACE reads, TCRdb lists one record per CDR3 protein. The data show some 1.8 million distinct CDR3 sequences, about 39% seen once. The receptor was derived from a human donor in good health. Material for sequencing was blood. This sequence joins TRBV4-3 and TRBJ1-5; TRBD1 is a possible D gene (6 bases). The chain's CDR3 is CASSQEDGGWDQPQHF. The DNA for the CDR3 is TGCGCCAGCAGCCAAGAAGATGGGGGCTGGGATCAGCCCCAGCATTTT.